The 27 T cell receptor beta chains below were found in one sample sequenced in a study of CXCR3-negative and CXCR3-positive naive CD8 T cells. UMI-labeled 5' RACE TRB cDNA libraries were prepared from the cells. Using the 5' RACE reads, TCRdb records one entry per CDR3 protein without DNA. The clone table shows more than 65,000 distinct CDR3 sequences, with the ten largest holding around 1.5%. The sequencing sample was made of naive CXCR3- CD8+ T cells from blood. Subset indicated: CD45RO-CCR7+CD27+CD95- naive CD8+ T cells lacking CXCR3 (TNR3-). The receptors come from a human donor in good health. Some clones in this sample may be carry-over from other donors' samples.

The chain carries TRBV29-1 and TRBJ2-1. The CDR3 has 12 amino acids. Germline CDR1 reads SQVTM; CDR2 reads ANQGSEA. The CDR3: CSVDYTAAEQFF.

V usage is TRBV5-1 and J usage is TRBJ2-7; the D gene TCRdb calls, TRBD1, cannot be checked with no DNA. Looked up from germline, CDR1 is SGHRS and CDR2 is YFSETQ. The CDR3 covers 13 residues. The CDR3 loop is CASRDRDSYEQYF.

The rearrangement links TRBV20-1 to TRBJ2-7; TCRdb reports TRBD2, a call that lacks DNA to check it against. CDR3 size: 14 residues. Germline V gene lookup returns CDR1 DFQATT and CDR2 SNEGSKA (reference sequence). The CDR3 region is CSARPKTSDYEQYF.

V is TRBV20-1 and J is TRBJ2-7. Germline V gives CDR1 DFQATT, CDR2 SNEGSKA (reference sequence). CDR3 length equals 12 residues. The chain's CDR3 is CSARETGYEQYF.

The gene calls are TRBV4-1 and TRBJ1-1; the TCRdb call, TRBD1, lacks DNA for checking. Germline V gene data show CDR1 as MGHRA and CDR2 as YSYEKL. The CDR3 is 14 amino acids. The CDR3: CASSLGPGDTEAFF.

The CDR3 sequence is CASSQGPGGYNSPLHF. This chain uses TRBV11-3 with TRBJ1-6; there is no DNA to check the TCRdb D call of TRBD1. Germline CDR1 SGHNT, CDR2 YENEEA. The CDR3 contains 16 residues.

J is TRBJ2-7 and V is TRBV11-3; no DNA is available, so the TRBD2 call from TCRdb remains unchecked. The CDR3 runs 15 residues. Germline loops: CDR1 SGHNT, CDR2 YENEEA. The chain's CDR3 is CASSSGDLPHYEQYF.

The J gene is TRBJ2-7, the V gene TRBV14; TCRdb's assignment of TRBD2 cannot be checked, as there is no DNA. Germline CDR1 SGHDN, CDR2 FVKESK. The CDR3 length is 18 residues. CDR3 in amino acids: CASSLFSSGTPSSYEQYF.

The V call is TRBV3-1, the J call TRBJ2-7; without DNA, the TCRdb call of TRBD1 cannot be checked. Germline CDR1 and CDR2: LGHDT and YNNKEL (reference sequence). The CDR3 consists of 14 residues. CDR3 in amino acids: CASIGTGPPYEQYF.

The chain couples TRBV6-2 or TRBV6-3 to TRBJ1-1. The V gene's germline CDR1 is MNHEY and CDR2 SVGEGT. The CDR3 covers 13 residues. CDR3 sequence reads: CASSYASHTEAFF.

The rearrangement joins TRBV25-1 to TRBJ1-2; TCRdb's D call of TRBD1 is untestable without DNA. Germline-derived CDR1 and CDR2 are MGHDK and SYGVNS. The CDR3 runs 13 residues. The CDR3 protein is CASSDNRGYGYTF.

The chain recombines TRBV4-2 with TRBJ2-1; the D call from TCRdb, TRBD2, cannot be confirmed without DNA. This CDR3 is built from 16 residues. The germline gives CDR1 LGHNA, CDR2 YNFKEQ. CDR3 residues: CASSASLAGGSDEQFF.

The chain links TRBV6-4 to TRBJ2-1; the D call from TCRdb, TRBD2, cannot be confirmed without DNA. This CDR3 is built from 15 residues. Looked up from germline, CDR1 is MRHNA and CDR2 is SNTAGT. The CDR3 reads CASSDSQRGGNEQFF.

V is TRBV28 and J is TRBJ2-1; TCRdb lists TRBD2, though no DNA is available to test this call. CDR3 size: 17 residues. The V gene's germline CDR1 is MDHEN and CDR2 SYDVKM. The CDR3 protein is CASSSLAGVGRTDEQFF. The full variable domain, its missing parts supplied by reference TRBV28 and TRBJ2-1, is DVKVTQSSRYLVKRTGEKVFLECVQDMDHENMFWYRQDPGLGLRLIYFSYDVKMKEKGDIPEGYSVSREKKERFSLILESASTNQTSMYLCASSSLAGVGRTDEQFFGPGTRLTVL.

The CDR3 sequence is CASGPVGEQYF. The chain joins TRBV12-3 or TRBV12-4 to TRBJ2-7; TCRdb calls TRBD1, which cannot be checked without DNA. The CDR3 contains 11 residues.

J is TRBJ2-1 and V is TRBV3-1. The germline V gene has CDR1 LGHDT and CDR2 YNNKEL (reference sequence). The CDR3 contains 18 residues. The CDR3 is CASSQDPWLASNYNEQFF.

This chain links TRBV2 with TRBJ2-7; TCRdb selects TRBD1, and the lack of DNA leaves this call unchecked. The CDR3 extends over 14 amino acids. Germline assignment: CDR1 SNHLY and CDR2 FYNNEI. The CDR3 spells CASSGGQLSYEQYF.

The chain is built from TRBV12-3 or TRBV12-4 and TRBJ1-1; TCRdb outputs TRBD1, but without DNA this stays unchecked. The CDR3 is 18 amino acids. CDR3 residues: CASSLPRDRGGMNTEAFF.

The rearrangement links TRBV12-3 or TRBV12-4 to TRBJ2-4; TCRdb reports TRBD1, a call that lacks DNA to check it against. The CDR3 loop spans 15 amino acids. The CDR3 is CASSFSGGPKNIQYF.

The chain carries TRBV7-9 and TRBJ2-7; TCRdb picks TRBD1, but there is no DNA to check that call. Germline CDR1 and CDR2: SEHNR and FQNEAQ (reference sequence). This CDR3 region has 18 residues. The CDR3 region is CASSQPPQRDTPSYEQYF.

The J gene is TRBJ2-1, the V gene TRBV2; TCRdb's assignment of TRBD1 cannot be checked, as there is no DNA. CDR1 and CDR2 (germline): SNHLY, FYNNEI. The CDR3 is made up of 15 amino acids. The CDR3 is CASSRIITGGNEQFF.

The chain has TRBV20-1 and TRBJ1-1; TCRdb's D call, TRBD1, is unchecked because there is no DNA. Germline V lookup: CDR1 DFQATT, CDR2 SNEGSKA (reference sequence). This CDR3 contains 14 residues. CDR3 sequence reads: CSARGVQGDTEAFF.

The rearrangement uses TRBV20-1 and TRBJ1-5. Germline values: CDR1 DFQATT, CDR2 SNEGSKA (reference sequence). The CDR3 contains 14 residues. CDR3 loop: CSARDYRGQQPQHF.

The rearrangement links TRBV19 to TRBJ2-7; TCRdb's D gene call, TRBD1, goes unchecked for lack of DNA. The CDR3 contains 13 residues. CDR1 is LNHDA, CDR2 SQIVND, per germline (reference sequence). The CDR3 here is CASSPGQLSEQYF.

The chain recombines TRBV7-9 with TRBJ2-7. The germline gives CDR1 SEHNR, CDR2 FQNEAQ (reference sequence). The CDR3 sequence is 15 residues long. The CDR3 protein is CASSFPTGSSYEQYF.

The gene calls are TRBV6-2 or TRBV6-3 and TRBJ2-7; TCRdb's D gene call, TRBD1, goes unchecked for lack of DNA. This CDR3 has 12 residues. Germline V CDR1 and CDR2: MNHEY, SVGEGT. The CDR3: CASSYPGDEQYF.

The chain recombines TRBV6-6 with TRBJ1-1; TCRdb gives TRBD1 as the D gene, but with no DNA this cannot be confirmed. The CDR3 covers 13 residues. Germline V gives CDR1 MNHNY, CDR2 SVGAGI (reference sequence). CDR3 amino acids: CASSYPTGAEAFF.